Only one count was recorded for the clone carrying this T cell receptor beta chain. Libraries were prepared by immunoSEQ multiplex PCR; TCRdb keeps only in-frame clonotypes and omits some of them. The sample lists 600,000 to 900,000 clones; approximately 85% were seen once. The data belong to a study of shared T cell receptors in the human thymus. Germline CDR1 and CDR2: SGHAT and FQDESV (reference sequence). This CDR3 region has 15 residues. Trimming removed 3 bases at V and 4 bases at J, with 15 bases between. The same sample was also used in a study of human thymus T cells. That investigation notes: Obtained as resections during corrective heart surgery, the thymus tissue was then studied.

The chain links TRBV11-1 to TRBJ1-1; D is possibly TRBD1 (6 bases). This sequence originates from a girl in the first two years of life with a congenital heart defect. Specimen: thymocytes. The CDR3: CASSFGGGYSTEAFF. The CDR3 nucleotides read TGTGCCAGCAGCTTTGGGGGGGGCTACAGCACTGAAGCTTTCTTT.